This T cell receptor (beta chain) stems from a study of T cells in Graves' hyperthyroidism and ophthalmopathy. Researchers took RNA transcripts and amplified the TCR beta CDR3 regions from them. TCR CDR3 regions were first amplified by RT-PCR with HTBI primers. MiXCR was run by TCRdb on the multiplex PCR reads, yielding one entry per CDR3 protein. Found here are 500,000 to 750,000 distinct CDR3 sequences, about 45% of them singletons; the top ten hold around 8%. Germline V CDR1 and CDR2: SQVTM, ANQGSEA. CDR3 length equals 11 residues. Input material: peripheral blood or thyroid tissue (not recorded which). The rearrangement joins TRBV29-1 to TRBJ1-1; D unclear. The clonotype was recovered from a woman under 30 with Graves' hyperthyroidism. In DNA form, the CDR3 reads TGCAGTCAGCCGTCGATTCGGGAAGCTTTCTTT. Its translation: CSQPSIREAFF.